The 21 T cell receptor beta chains in this list originate from one sample, sequenced in a study of vaccination and CD4 T cells after COVID-19. Scientists ran DNA taken from cultured CD4+ T cells through the Oncomine TCR Beta short-read assay for sequencing. TCRdb passed the PCR reads through MiXCR, listing each CDR3 protein once. The table records about 11,000 distinct CDR3 sequences, around 40% of them present only once. As to treatment: approximately nine-day PBMC culture with coronavirus spike peptide pools or control peptides (ViraFEST assay). Their antigens remain unidentified. The input for sequencing was CD4+ T cells from blood, cultured in vitro, taken after SARS-CoV-2 vaccination. Every receptor here comes from a human donor who had recovered from COVID-19.

In this sample, this clonotype turned up a few times. This sequence joins TRBV6-2 or TRBV6-3 and TRBJ2-5; 9 nucleotides match TRBD2. The CDR3 is 19 amino acids. With V trimmed by 6 bases and J by 7 bases, 24 bases remained unmatched. The germline CDR1 and CDR2 sequences are MNHEY and SVGEGT. The CDR3 protein is CASSSVRGRALDPLGTQYF. CDR3 bases: TGTGCCAGCAGCTCGGTACGCGGGAGGGCCTTAGATCCGTTGGGGACCCAGTACTTC.

The chain recombines TRBV7-2 with TRBJ2-1, with TRBD1 matching 9 bases. This CDR3 has 14 residues. J was trimmed by 8 bases and V by 5 bases; bases with no gene match: 7. Germline CDR1 reads SGHTA; CDR2 reads FQGNSA. DNA for the CDR3: TGTGCCAGCAGCCAGCGACAGGGGGTGGATGAGCAGTTCTTC. This gives the protein CASSQRQGVDEQFF.

This clonotype was seen a few times. V usage is TRBV6-1 and J usage is TRBJ2-5, with D unresolved. CDR3 length: 14 residues. Germline CDR1 is MNHNS and CDR2 is SASEGT. The ends were cut back, 7 bases at V and 0 bases at J, with 12 bases in the middle. In DNA, the CDR3 is TGTGCCAGCATACGCAGGAGAAACCAAGAGACCCAGTACTTC. As protein: CASIRRRNQETQYF.

The chain recombines TRBV7-9 with TRBJ1-6; the D gene is possibly TRBD1 (5 bases). This CDR3 has 13 amino acids. Trimming left V 5 bases short and J 8 bases short, with 10 bases between. CDR1 and CDR2 from the germline V gene are SEHNR and FQNEAQ (reference sequence). This chain's CDR3 is CASSPEGHSPLHF. In DNA, the CDR3 is TGTGCCAGCAGCCCTGAGGGACATTCACCCCTCCACTTT.

The CDR3 sequence: CASSPYGAPWEQYF. In DNA, the CDR3 is TGTGCCAGCAGCCCTTACGGGGCCCCCTGGGAGCAGTACTTC. V is TRBV11-3 and J is TRBJ2-7, with D perhaps matching TRBD1 or TRBD2 (5 bases each). The CDR3 loop spans 14 amino acids. The V gene lost 5 bases and the J gene lost 7 bases, with 18 bases spanning the gap. Per germline, CDR1 SGHNT and CDR2 YENEEA.

This rearrangement joins TRBV7-3 to TRBJ2-7; TRBD1 matches 8 bases. With 5 bases clipped from V and 3 bases from J, the junction kept 6 bases outside the gene matches. CDR1 and CDR2 (germline): SGHTA, FQGTGA. The CDR3 totals 14 residues. In nucleotides, the CDR3 is TGTGCCAGCAGCCAAACCGGACAGGGCTACGAGCAGTACTTC. Residues: CASSQTGQGYEQYF.

This chain joins TRBV20-1 and TRBJ1-1, with no clear D. Trimming removed 6 bases at V and 12 bases at J, with 23 bases between. This CDR3 has 13 residues. Germline V lookup: CDR1 DFQATT, CDR2 SNEGSKA (reference sequence). The chain's CDR3 is CSANLVRKLVTFF. Here the CDR3 DNA reads TGCAGTGCCAACCTGGTTCGGAAGTTGGTGACTTTCTTT.

The chain is built from TRBV15 and TRBJ1-5, with D perhaps TRBD1 (5 bases). CDR3 length: 16 amino acids. The germline CDR1 and CDR2 sequences are LNHNV and YYDKDF (reference sequence). V shed 5 bases and J shed 2 bases, with 16 bases lying between them. The CDR3 coding sequence is TGTGCCACCAGCGGGGGAAGGGCTTGGGGCAATCAGCCCCAGCATTTT. Translated: CATSGGRAWGNQPQHF.

The chain links TRBV6-1 to TRBJ1-1, with a possible D match to TRBD1 (5 bases). CDR1 and CDR2 (germline): MNHNS, SASEGT. The V end was cut by 2 bases, the J end by 0 bases, with 16 bases between. The CDR3 is 17 residues long. In DNA form, the CDR3 reads TGTGCCAGCAGTGAACCCCCAGGTGGGGCTATGAACACTGAAGCTTTCTTT. Its translation: CASSEPPGGAMNTEAFF.

The J gene is TRBJ2-1, the V gene TRBV15; no reliable D call. The CDR3 contains 12 residues. Germline V CDR1 and CDR2: LNHNV, YYDKDF (reference sequence). V gave up 1 base and J gave up 12 bases, with 10 bases separating them. The CDR3 protein is CATSRVGVMQFF. The CDR3 bases are TGTGCCACCAGCAGAGTTGGGGTTATGCAGTTCTTC.

The rearrangement links TRBV19 to TRBJ2-1; 14 bases align to TRBD2. There are 15 residues in the CDR3. The germline gives CDR1 LNHDA, CDR2 SQIVND (reference sequence). Losses at the gene ends were 6 bases for V and 9 bases for J; bases not matched to a gene: 7. As DNA, the CDR3 is TGTGCCAGTAGAACCGGGACTAGCGGGAGCTCTGAGCAGTTCTTC. Translated, it gives CASRTGTSGSSEQFF.

This chain uses TRBV15 with TRBJ2-5; D might be TRBD1 or TRBD2, each matching 6 bases. CDR1 LNHNV and CDR2 YYDKDF come from the germline V gene (reference sequence). The CDR3 totals 13 residues. The V end was cut by 3 bases, the J end by 5 bases, with 10 bases between. CDR3 sequence: CATSRLGGETQYF. Written as DNA, the CDR3 is TGTGCCACCAGCAGGTTAGGGGGGGAGACCCAGTACTTC.

In DNA, the CDR3 is TGTGCCAGCAGCTGGACTAAGGGGGAGGCCCAGTACTTC. This translates into CASSWTKGEAQYF. The chain carries TRBV7-2 and TRBJ2-5; D could derive from TRBD1 or TRBD2 (6 bases each). Trimming took 4 bases from V and 9 from J, leaving 15 bases between them. Germline loops: CDR1 SGHTA, CDR2 FQGNSA. The CDR3 sequence is 13 residues long.

By proportion, this clonotype is medium-sized. This chain links TRBV4-2 with TRBJ2-2; 9 bases are a match to TRBD1. This CDR3 has 15 amino acids. V dropped 4 bases and J dropped 3; count of bases not matched to a gene: 3. CDR1 is LGHNA, CDR2 YNFKEQ, per germline. Here the CDR3 reads CASSRQGGDTGELFF. CDR3 DNA: TGTGCCAGCAGCCGACAGGGGGGGGACACCGGGGAGCTGTTTTTT.

The chain has TRBV12-3 or TRBV12-4 and TRBJ1-3; no clear D. The CDR3 is made up of 14 amino acids. With 6 bases removed from V and 0 bases from J, the gap between germline ends came to 9 bases. The CDR3 DNA reads as TGTGCCAGCAGGGACCCGGCCTCTGGAAACACCATATATTTT. This codes for CASRDPASGNTIYF.

Judged by abundance, this clonotype is medium-sized. This chain uses TRBV11-3 with TRBJ2-7; 9 nucleotides line up with TRBD1. CDR1 SGHNT and CDR2 YENEEA come from the germline V gene. J lost 6 bases, V lost 5 bases, and 5 bases had no gene match. CDR3 size: 13 residues. The DNA of the CDR3 is TGTGCCAGCAGCCGGGACAGGGTGTCCGAGCAGTACTTC. Translation gives CASSRDRVSEQYF.

The CDR3 DNA sequence: TGTGCCAGCTCAAACGGGGGATCCTACGAGCAGTACTTC. It specifies CASSNGGSYEQYF. J is TRBJ2-7 and V is TRBV7-2, with a possible D match to TRBD2 (6 bases). V was shortened by 8 bases and J by 1 base, with 12 bases between the two germline ends. This CDR3 is 13 amino acids long. The germline CDR1 and CDR2 sequences are SGHTA and FQGNSA.

The rearrangement links TRBV6-1 to TRBJ2-7, with TRBD1 matching 10 bases. After removal of 8 bases from V and 2 bases from J, the junction contained 6 bases not matched to a gene. CDR3 size: 14 residues. Germline CDR1 reads MNHNS; CDR2 reads SASEGT. CDR3 nucleotides: TGTGCCAGCGTAGCGGACAGGGGGGCCTACGAGCAGTACTTC. Translating it yields CASVADRGAYEQYF.

The chain recombines TRBV7-6 with TRBJ2-2; the D gene is possibly TRBD2 (5 bases). The CDR3 is made up of 14 amino acids. Trimming removed 1 base at V and 7 bases at J, with 10 bases between. Germline lookup yields CDR1 SGHVS and CDR2 FNYEAQ. The CDR3 DNA sequence: TGTGCCAGCAGCTTAGGCGGGTGGAACGGGGAGCTGTTTTTT. It is translated as CASSLGGWNGELFF.

This chain uses TRBV7-9 with TRBJ2-7; D gene ambiguous. With 1 base removed from V and 4 bases from J, the gap between germline ends came to 8 bases. Per the germline V gene, CDR1 is SEHNR and CDR2 is FQNEAQ (reference sequence). The CDR3 is made up of 13 amino acids. CDR3 DNA sequence: TGTGCCAGCAGCTTAGTTACCGGGTACGAGCAGTACTTC. This gives the protein CASSLVTGYEQYF.

The genes are TRBV7-8 and TRBJ2-1; 16 bases are shared with TRBD2. CDR3 size: 17 residues. V shed 4 bases, J shed 7 bases, and the junction held 7 bases outside the gene matches. In germline, CDR1 is SGHVS, CDR2 FQNEAQ. CDR3 coding DNA: TGTGCCAGCAGCTCAGGGACTAGCGGGAGGGAGGAGAATGAGCAGTTCTTC. The encoded protein is CASSSGTSGREENEQFF.